The 25 T cell receptor beta chains below all came from one sample that was sequenced in a study of T cell responses to AZD1222 COVID-19 vaccine. The data were produced by immunoSEQ multiplex PCR, yet TCRdb's version contains in-frame clones alone and is incomplete. The profile shows 110,000 or so clones, around 87% of them singletons. The sequences come from peripheral blood, collected on day 0 of AZD1222 vaccination. The receptors here all came from an adult in good health.

The chain uses TRBV5-1 and TRBJ2-7, with 7 bases that match TRBD2. Germline CDR1 SGHRS, CDR2 YFSETQ. The junction had 4 bases not matched to a gene; V was cut back by 1 base and J by 0 bases. This CDR3 comprises 15 residues. As DNA, the CDR3 is TGCGCCAGCAGCTTGCTCTCTAGCGGCTCCTACGAGCAGTACTTC. Protein: CASSLLSSGSYEQYF. The full variable domain, in which reference TRBV5-1 and TRBJ2-7 provide the parts outside the CDR3, is KAGVTQTPRYLIKTRGQQVTLSCSPISGHRSVSWYQQTPGQGLQFLFEYFSETQRNKGNFPGRFSGRQFSNSRSEMNVSTLELGDSALYLCASSLLSSGSYEQYFGPGTRLTVT.

The chain carries TRBV7-2 and TRBJ2-3, with 9 bases lining up with TRBD2. Germline CDR1 SGHTA, CDR2 FQGNSA. J lost 0 bases, V lost 2 bases, and 6 bases had no gene match. The length of the CDR3 is 17 residues. The CDR3 is CASSLKRGASSTDTQYF. In nucleotides, the CDR3 is TGTGCCAGCAGCTTAAAGCGGGGGGCTTCTAGCACAGATACGCAGTATTTT.

The chain has TRBV5-1 and TRBJ1-1; the D gene is possibly TRBD1 (5 bases). Trimming left V 1 base short and J 0 bases short, with 19 bases between. Germline CDR1 reads SGHRS; CDR2 reads YFSETQ. The CDR3 runs to 18 residues. The CDR3 reads CASSLNAAGRSMNTEAFF. Here the CDR3 DNA reads TGCGCCAGCAGCTTGAATGCGGCAGGGCGTTCTATGAACACTGAAGCTTTCTTT.

CDR3 in DNA: TGTGCCAGCAGCCGTACTTTACAAGAGACCCAGTACTTC. It yields the protein CASSRTLQETQYF. The chain recombines TRBV5-8 with TRBJ2-5; D gene ambiguous. The V and J ends lost 4 bases and 2 bases respectively, with 9 bases between them. The CDR3 is 13 residues long. Germline V CDR1 and CDR2: SGHTS, YDEGEE. Filled out from reference TRBV5-8 and TRBJ2-5, the complete variable domain reads EAGVTQSPTHLIKTRGQQATLRCSPISGHTSVYWYQQALGLGLQFLLWYDEGEERNRGNFPPRFSGRQFPNYSSELNVNALELEDSALYLCASSRTLQETQYFGPGTRLLVL.

This clone has just one count. The J gene is TRBJ2-5, the V gene TRBV6-2 or TRBV6-3; 7 nucleotides line up with TRBD2. CDR1 is MNHEY and CDR2 is SVGEGT in the germline V gene. Trimming cost V 6 bases and J 1 base; bases outside gene matches: 5. The CDR3 sequence is 14 residues long. CDR3 in DNA: TGTGCCAGCAGCGAGCGCGGGGGCCAAGAGACCCAGTACTTC. As protein: CASSERGGQETQYF.

This chain uses TRBV11-2 with TRBJ2-5, with a possible D match to TRBD1 (5 bases). Trimming removed 5 bases from V and 0 bases from J, with 10 bases in between. From germline, CDR1 is SGHAT and CDR2 FQNNGV. This CDR3 has 14 residues. CDR3 loop: CASSPGLDQETQYF. The CDR3 coding sequence is TGTGCCAGCAGCCCAGGGCTAGACCAAGAGACCCAGTACTTC.

This chain links TRBV4-1 with TRBJ2-1, with D unclear. V was trimmed by 1 base and J by 6 bases, leaving 7 bases between them. This CDR3 has 13 amino acids. The germline V gene has CDR1 MGHRA and CDR2 YSYEKL. Here the CDR3 DNA reads TGCGCCAGCAGCCAAGTGCTTTTCAATGAGCAGTTCTTC. It translates to CASSQVLFNEQFF.

The genes are TRBV7-3 and TRBJ2-3; TRBD1 agrees at 9 bases. The CDR3 sequence is 15 residues long. Germline V gene sequence: CDR1 SGHTA, CDR2 FQGTGA. With V trimmed by 3 bases and J by 2 bases, 3 bases remained unmatched. The CDR3 DNA follows: TGTGCCAGCAGCTTGGGGACAGGGAACACAGATACGCAGTATTTT. Residues: CASSLGTGNTDTQYF.

This chain joins TRBV14 and TRBJ1-1, with D possibly being TRBD1 (5 bases). This CDR3 comprises 13 residues. Germline-derived CDR1 and CDR2 are SGHDN and FVKESK. Deletions cut 3 bases from V and 12 bases from J, with 17 bases between. The CDR3 protein is CASSQARSGQSFF. The DNA for the CDR3 is TGTGCCAGCAGCCAGGCTCGGTCGGGGCAGTCTTTCTTT. The full variable domain, with the rest looked up from reference TRBV14 and TRBJ1-1, is EAGVTQFPSHSVIEKGQTVTLRCDPISGHDNLYWYRRVMGKEIKFLLHFVKESKQDESGMPNNRFLAERTGGTYSTLKVQPAELEDSGVYFCASSQARSGQSFFGQGTRLTVV.

The chain employs TRBV5-1 and TRBJ2-7, with D unclear. Trimming cost V 0 bases and J 2 bases, with 12 bases left between them. Germline CDR1 reads SGHRS; CDR2 reads YFSETQ. This CDR3 has 15 amino acids. As DNA, the CDR3 is TGCGCCAGCAGCTTGGGTGACATCCCCACCTACGAGCAGTACTTC. Its protein product is CASSLGDIPTYEQYF.

The chain recombines TRBV7-9 with TRBJ2-1; TRBD2 aligns across 7 bases. Germline values: CDR1 SEHNR, CDR2 FQNEAQ (reference sequence). V gave up 5 bases and J gave up 6 bases; unmatched junction bases: 4. The CDR3 has 13 amino acids. CDR3 protein: CASSPGLGNEQFF. The CDR3 nucleotides are TGTGCCAGCAGCCCCGGACTAGGCAATGAGCAGTTCTTC.

The rearrangement links TRBV27 to TRBJ1-1, with 7 nucleotides matching TRBD1. In germline, CDR1 is MNHEY, CDR2 SMNVEV (reference sequence). The CDR3 extends over 16 amino acids. V lost 5 bases to trimming and J lost 4 bases; unmatched junction nucleotides: 13. In DNA, the CDR3 is TGTGCCAGCAGTGGGCGCGGGAGGGGGCGGGGCACTGAAGCTTTCTTT. This sequence encodes CASSGRGRGRGTEAFF.

This clone was found once. The rearrangement links TRBV29-1 to TRBJ1-4, with D possibly TRBD1 on 6 matching bases. Looked up from germline, CDR1 is SQVTM and CDR2 is ANQGSEA. V lost 5 bases and J 4 bases, leaving 17 bases between the germline ends. This CDR3 is built from 15 residues. In DNA form, the CDR3 reads TGCAGCGTTCGGACAGAATCTACGCTTAATGAAAAACTGTTTTTT. Residues: CSVRTESTLNEKLFF.

A single count supports this clone. The V gene is TRBV6-2 or TRBV6-3, the J gene TRBJ2-7, with 10 positions matching TRBD2. The germline CDR1 and CDR2 sequences are MNHEY and SVGEGT. The CDR3 spans 16 residues. The trim removed 5 bases at V and 6 bases at J, leaving 13 bases unmatched. CDR3 sequence: CASSPPLQRGGREQYF. The CDR3 nucleotides read TGTGCCAGCAGTCCACCCCTCCAGCGGGGGGGCCGCGAGCAGTACTTC.

This chain links TRBV2 with TRBJ1-5; 8 bases map to TRBD1. The CDR3 contains 16 residues. Unmatched junction bases numbered 6, after V lost 0 bases and J lost 5 bases. In germline, CDR1 is SNHLY, CDR2 FYNNEI. The CDR3 is CASSEALGQGDQPQHF. The CDR3 bases are TGTGCCAGCAGTGAAGCACTTGGACAGGGCGATCAGCCCCAGCATTTT.

J is TRBJ2-1 and V is TRBV4-3; 10 bases fit TRBD2. Unmatched junction bases numbered 5, after V lost 6 bases and J lost 3 bases. CDR1 LGHNA and CDR2 YSLEER come from the germline V gene. The CDR3 runs to 15 residues. The CDR3 spells CASSPTSGVYNEQFF. CDR3 coding DNA: TGCGCCAGCAGTCCCACTAGCGGGGTCTACAATGAGCAGTTCTTC.

The chain couples TRBV3-1 (or the pseudogene TRBV3-2) to TRBJ2-2; weak D call: TRBD2 (6 bases). Germline V gene data show CDR1 as LGHDT and CDR2 as YNNKEL (reference sequence). There are 15 residues in the CDR3. V was trimmed by 0 bases and J by 6 bases, leaving 11 bases between them. The CDR3 is CASSQDMTGAGELFF. DNA for the CDR3: TGTGCCAGCAGCCAAGATATGACGGGAGCCGGGGAGCTGTTTTTT.

The chain combines TRBV5-1 with TRBJ2-1, with a weak D call TRBD2 (5 bases). Germline V gene sequence: CDR1 SGHRS, CDR2 YFSETQ. V gave up 0 bases and J gave up 7 bases, with 11 bases separating them. There are 14 residues in the CDR3. The CDR3 sequence is CASSLGAGPNEQFF. In DNA form, the CDR3 reads TGCGCCAGCAGCTTGGGGGCGGGCCCTAATGAGCAGTTCTTC.

J is TRBJ1-3 and V is TRBV28; D is unclear. CDR1 and CDR2 from the germline V gene are MDHEN and SYDVKM. This CDR3 contains 17 residues. V was clipped by 6 bases and J by 4 bases, with 22 bases between them. The CDR3 DNA sequence: TGTGCCAGCAGCTCCAACGTCCTAGCGGAAGAGGGAAACACCATATATTTT. As protein: CASSSNVLAEEGNTIYF. Supplemented by reference TRBV28 and TRBJ1-3, the full variable domain reads DVKVTQSSRYLVKRTGEKVFLECVQDMDHENMFWYRQDPGLGLRLIYFSYDVKMKEKGDIPEGYSVSREKKERFSLILESASTNQTSMYLCASSSNVLAEEGNTIYFGEGSWLTVV.

The V and J genes are TRBV30 and TRBJ1-1; TRBD1 might be the D (6 bases). The CDR3 extends over 14 amino acids. Germline lookup yields CDR1 GTSNPN and CDR2 SVGIG (reference sequence). V was pared by 3 bases and J by 4 bases, with 15 bases between. Here the CDR3 reads CAWRTGRGFTEAFF. The DNA for the CDR3 is TGTGCCTGGAGAACTGGGAGGGGGTTCACTGAAGCTTTCTTT.

This clone was seen a single time. The chain is built from TRBV4-1 and TRBJ2-2; TRBD1 is a possible D gene (6 bases). Trimming pared 5 bases from V and 4 bases from J, leaving 11 bases between. Germline values: CDR1 MGHRA, CDR2 YSYEKL. The length of the CDR3 is 14 residues. CDR3 sequence (DNA): TGCGCCAGCAGCGATATCAGGGGCACCGGGGAGCTGTTTTTT. Its protein is CASSDIRGTGELFF.

This chain joins TRBV2 and TRBJ2-1; TRBD2 might be the D (6 bases). Trimming took 1 base from V and 9 from J, leaving 19 bases between them. The CDR3 consists of 16 residues. Germline V CDR1 and CDR2: SNHLY, FYNNEI. DNA for the CDR3: TGTGCCAGCAGTGAAGAGACCCAGAGTCTCGGGGGTGAGCAGTTCTTC. Its protein product is CASSEETQSLGGEQFF.

The gene calls are TRBV28 and TRBJ1-2; 7 bases align to TRBD1. From germline, CDR1 is MDHEN and CDR2 SYDVKM. This CDR3 has 16 residues. Losses at the gene ends were 4 bases for V and 0 bases for J; bases not matched to a gene: 8. CDR3 DNA: TGTGCCAGCAGTTACCCACAGGGGACCCCTAACTATGGCTACACCTTC. This translates into CASSYPQGTPNYGYTF.

The chain links TRBV9 to TRBJ2-3; D remains ambiguous. The CDR3 length is 15 residues. CDR1 is SGDLS, CDR2 YYNGEE, per germline. V was pared by 0 bases and J by 0 bases, with 8 bases between. The CDR3 is CASSVEAFSTDTQYF. Written as DNA, the CDR3 is TGTGCCAGCAGCGTAGAGGCGTTTAGCACAGATACGCAGTATTTT.

This clone came up a few times. The V and J genes are TRBV28 and TRBJ1-2; no clear D. V gave up 4 bases and J gave up 5 bases, with 8 bases separating them. Germline-derived CDR1 and CDR2 are MDHEN and SYDVKM. The CDR3 extends over 12 amino acids. The CDR3 loop is CASSSQRYGYTF. The CDR3 DNA sequence: TGTGCCAGCAGTTCTCAGCGGTATGGCTACACCTTC.